These T cell receptor beta chains were read from a single sample in a study of blood T cell repertoires in COVID-19. TCRdb's table, derived via immunoSEQ multiplex PCR, lists solely in-frame clones and lacks some. Here the sample spans about 200,000 clones, roughly four fifths being singletons. Sequencing was carried out using peripheral blood. The receptor source for this set is a woman aged 80 or over with COVID-19, enrolled during active disease. Each CDR3 is given with its conserved first and last residue. D genes are given only for firm matches. Clone size, where shown, is once, few, many, or a class for clones that have expanded.

abundance	j_gene	d_gene	v_gene	CDR3nt	CDR3aa
once	TRBJ1-1	TRBD1	TRBV28	TGTGCCAGTAACCCTCAGGGGGCGTCAAAAGTGTACGCTGAAGCTTTCTTT	CASNPQGASKVYAEAFF
-	TRBJ1-2	-	TRBV11-2	TGTGCCAGCGGACTCGTCCGGGGGGGGAACTATGGCTACACCTTC	CASGLVRGGNYGYTF
-	TRBJ2-7	TRBD1	TRBV11-2	TGTGCCAGCAGCTTAGTAACAGGGGGCGAGCAGTACTTC	CASSLVTGGEQYF
once	TRBJ1-2	-	TRBV27	TGTGCCAGCAGTTCCACAGGGCCCCATGGCTACACCTTC	CASSSTGPHGYTF
-	TRBJ2-5	TRBD1	TRBV29-1	TGCAGCGTTGAAGCAGGGGGAGAGACCCAGTACTTC	CSVEAGGETQYF
-	TRBJ2-2	-	TRBV7-2	TGTGCCAGCAGCTCCGTGAGCACCGGGGAGCTGTTTTTT	CASSSVSTGELFF
-	TRBJ1-1	-	TRBV4-2	TGTGCCAGCAGCCAAGAAACGGGGATTACCAGGACTGAAGCTTTCTTT	CASSQETGITRTEAFF
-	TRBJ2-2	-	TRBV12-3/TRBV12-4	TGTGCCAGCAGACTTGAAGTGGGGGAGCTGTTTTTT	CASRLEVGELFF
-	TRBJ2-1	-	TRBV2	TGTGCCAGCAAAGTCCTATCCTACAATGAGCAGTTCTTC	CASKVLSYNEQFF
-	TRBJ1-1	-	TRBV18	TGTGCCAGCTCACCACTGAGTCCGAACACTGAAGCTTTCTTT	CASSPLSPNTEAFF
-	TRBJ1-5	-	TRBV18	TGTGCCAGCTCTTTCAGTGATTATAGCAATCAGCCCCAGCATTTT	CASSFSDYSNQPQHF
-	TRBJ1-2	TRBD1	TRBV30	TGTGCCTGGAGTACGCTACAGGGGGCTAGCGGCTACACCTTC	CAWSTLQGASGYTF
-	TRBJ1-2	-	TRBV28	TGTGCCAGCAGTTTCCGTGGCGGCTACACCTTC	CASSFRGGYTF
-	TRBJ1-4	-	TRBV2	TGTGCCAGCAAACGAGAGAGAGGGTATGAAAAACTGTTTTTT	CASKRERGYEKLFF
-	TRBJ1-3	TRBD1	TRBV30	TGTGCCTGGAGTCCGGGACAGACGGGAAACACCATATATTTT	CAWSPGQTGNTIYF
-	TRBJ1-3	-	TRBV28	TGTGCCAGCAGTCCCGCGTCAAGGGGTTTAAACACCATATATTTT	CASSPASRGLNTIYF
-	TRBJ1-1	-	TRBV15	TGTGCCACCTCTATTGCTACACCCGGGGGGGAAGCTTTCTTT	CATSIATPGGEAFF
few	TRBJ1-3	-	TRBV3-1/TRBV3-2	TGTGCCAGCAGCCAATCCTCCGGGGCTGGAAACACCATATATTTT	CASSQSSGAGNTIYF
once	TRBJ1-5	-	TRBV6-6	TGTGCCAGCAGTTACGAGGCGAGGGATCAGCCCCAGCATTTT	CASSYEARDQPQHF
-	TRBJ1-2	-	TRBV18	TGTGCCAGCTCACTTGGGGGCGCGGATGGCTACACCTTC	CASSLGGADGYTF